In this sample, the clone carrying this T cell receptor beta chain turned up once. Its target is unknown. These data belong to a study of cytomegalovirus exposure and HLA in healthy donors. PCR employed 60 Vbeta and 13 Jbeta primers. Source study methods: In a later analysis, of tens of millions of unique beta chains, roughly 9.9 million appeared in at least two donors. Using immunoSEQ multiplex PCR, the repertoire was profiled, and TCRdb retains in-frame clones only, with some absent. The DNA was the basis for D and trimming; V, J and clone size are from that table. The sample has 150,000 to 200,000 clones, 85% seen once. Study conclusions and caveats: Accurate prediction of most subjects' HLA-A and HLA-B alleles from TCR beta sequences was reported. For TCR beta chains, V- and J-gene trimming was later linked to a missense DCLRE1C variant.

The CDR3 extends over 12 amino acids. Trimming took off 7 bases at V and 2 bases at J, with 5 bases between the two ends. Germline CDR1 and CDR2: MNHEY and SVGAGI. Material for sequencing was PBMCs. J is TRBJ2-2 and V is TRBV6-5, with D uncertain. This sequence was found in a young man in good health and CMV-seropositive. The CDR3 sequence: CASTSNTGELFF. DNA for the CDR3: TGTGCCAGCACCTCCAACACCGGGGAGCTGTTTTTT.